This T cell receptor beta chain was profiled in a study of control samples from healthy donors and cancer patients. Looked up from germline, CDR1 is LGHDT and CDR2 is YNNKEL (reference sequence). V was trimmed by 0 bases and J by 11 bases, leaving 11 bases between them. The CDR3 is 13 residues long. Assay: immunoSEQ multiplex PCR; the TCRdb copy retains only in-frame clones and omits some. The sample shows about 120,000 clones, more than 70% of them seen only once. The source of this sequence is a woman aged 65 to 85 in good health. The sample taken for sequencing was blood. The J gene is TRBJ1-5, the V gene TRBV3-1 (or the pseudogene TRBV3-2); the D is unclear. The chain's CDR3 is CASSQDMRSAQHF. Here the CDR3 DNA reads TGTGCCAGCAGCCAAGATATGAGGTCAGCCCAGCATTTT.